One and the same sample provided the 15 T cell receptor beta chains below, sequenced in a study of cytomegalovirus exposure and HLA in healthy donors. Use of 60 Vbeta and 13 Jbeta primers characterized the PCR. Sequenced by immunoSEQ multiplex PCR; TCRdb stores in-frame clones only, minus some. The table has approximately 180,000 clones, 70% to 90% seen once; the top ten hold roughly 1.9%. The sequencing input was PBMCs. These receptors were obtained from a woman aged 18-30 years in good health and CMV-seronegative.

In DNA form, the CDR3 reads TGTGCCAGCAGCTTTGGCCTCGCGAACACCGGGGAGCTGTTTTTT. Encoded protein: CASSFGLANTGELFF. The chain links TRBV7-8 to TRBJ2-2; D is ambiguous. V was trimmed by 3 bases and J by 0 bases, leaving 8 bases between them. Per the germline V gene, CDR1 is SGHVS and CDR2 is FQNEAQ. This CDR3 is built from 15 residues.

This clone was counted a single time. The chain employs TRBV19 and TRBJ2-3; 9 positions agree with TRBD2. There are 13 residues in the CDR3. The junction had 6 bases not matched to a gene; V was cut back by 7 bases and J by 7 bases. Germline CDR1 and CDR2: LNHDA and SQIVND (reference sequence). In DNA, the CDR3 is TGTGCCAGTATGACTAGCGGAGGGAATACGCAGTATTTT. Its protein product is CASMTSGGNTQYF.

This clone has a handful of counts. The chain joins TRBV6-6 to TRBJ2-2; TRBD1 matches 9 bases. Trimming took 6 bases from V and 5 from J; bases not matched to a gene: 4. The CDR3 runs to 14 residues. The germline V gene has CDR1 MNHNY and CDR2 SVGAGI (reference sequence). The CDR3 DNA follows: TGTGCCAGCAGCAGGACAGGGGAAACCGGGGAGCTGTTTTTT. It yields the protein CASSRTGETGELFF.

The V call is TRBV10-2, the J call TRBJ2-7, with 8 bases matching TRBD1. Trimming at V came to 7 bases and at J to 1 base, leaving 9 bases not matched to a gene. The length of the CDR3 is 15 residues. Looked up from germline, CDR1 is WSHSY and CDR2 is SAAADI. The CDR3 loop reads CASTPGQGPSYEQYF. For the CDR3, the DNA is TGCGCCAGCACCCCCGGACAGGGCCCTTCCTACGAGCAGTACTTC.

This rearrangement joins TRBV9 to TRBJ2-5; 9 nucleotides agree with TRBD2. Trimming removed 0 bases from V and 5 bases from J; junction bases left unmatched: 8. Germline CDR1 and CDR2: SGDLS and YYNGEE. The CDR3 has 16 residues. In DNA form, the CDR3 reads TGTGCCAGCAGCGTAGTTGGTAGCGGGAGTCAGGAGACCCAGTACTTC. This sequence encodes CASSVVGSGSQETQYF. Full variable domain (outside the CDR3, taken from reference TRBV9 and TRBJ2-5): DSGVTQTPKHLITATGQRVTLRCSPRSGDLSVYWYQQSLDQGLQFLIQYYNGEERAKGNILERFSAQQFPDLHSELNLSSLELGDSALYFCASSVVGSGSQETQYFGPGTRLLVL.

This chain joins TRBV28 and TRBJ1-3; 7 bases agree with TRBD1. CDR1 is MDHEN and CDR2 is SYDVKM in the germline V gene. J was trimmed by 2 bases and V by 2 bases; bases with no gene match: 0. This CDR3 spans 14 amino acids. The CDR3 here is CASSLDRAGNTIYF. CDR3 bases: TGTGCCAGCAGTTTAGACAGGGCTGGAAACACCATATATTTT.

The chain uses TRBV2 and TRBJ1-2, with TRBD1 identical over 11 bases. The CDR3 sequence is 15 residues long. V dropped 6 bases and J dropped 7; count of bases not matched to a gene: 10. The germline gives CDR1 SNHLY, CDR2 FYNNEI. The CDR3 sequence is CASRDRGQPGAGYTF. Written as DNA, the CDR3 is TGTGCCAGCAGGGACAGGGGGCAACCGGGGGCTGGCTACACCTTC.

As to this clone: Lacking the conserved final phenylalanine or tryptophan, this CDR3 likely reflects a read error. The genes are TRBV25-1 and TRBJ1-2; D may be TRBD1 (5 bases). The germline V gene has CDR1 MGHDK and CDR2 SYGVNS. The CDR3 consists of 14 residues. Trimming cost V 3 bases and J 8 bases, with 16 bases left between them. In DNA form, the CDR3 reads TGTGCCAGCAGTGAGTCTGGCAGGGAGGCAGGCTACACCGTC. The encoded protein is CASSESGREAGYTV.

The chain couples TRBV5-1 to TRBJ1-1; D not resolved. The germline V and J ends were trimmed by 7 bases and 2 bases, with 21 bases remaining between them. From germline, CDR1 is SGHRS and CDR2 YFSETQ. This CDR3 region has 16 residues. As DNA, the CDR3 is TGCGCCAGCGAGCTTCCGAACGGGAACTCTAACACTGAAGCTTTCTTT. Translating gives CASELPNGNSNTEAFF.

This chain joins TRBV9 and TRBJ2-5; a weak D match, TRBD2 (6 bases). V shed 0 bases and J shed 1 base, with 10 bases lying between them. The V gene's germline CDR1 is SGDLS and CDR2 YYNGEE. There are 15 residues in the CDR3. The CDR3 reads CASSVGGVLQETQYF. The CDR3, as DNA: TGTGCCAGCAGCGTAGGGGGGGTCCTCCAAGAGACCCAGTACTTC.

The rearrangement joins TRBV6-5 to TRBJ1-2; D is perhaps TRBD1 (6 bases). Germline loops: CDR1 MNHEY, CDR2 SVGAGI. Trimming cost V 6 bases and J 4 bases, with 12 bases left between them. The CDR3 runs 13 residues. The CDR3 DNA reads as TGTGCCAGCAGCAACGCGGACAGCTATGGCTACACCTTC. It codes for CASSNADSYGYTF.

The chain is built from TRBV7-2 and TRBJ2-2; D is unresolved. Germline values: CDR1 SGHTA, CDR2 FQGNSA. V lost 1 base and J lost 7, with 4 bases in between. This CDR3 spans 12 amino acids. The CDR3 nucleotides read TGTGCCAGCAGCTTAGATAGCGGGGAGCTGTTTTTT. It codes for CASSLDSGELFF.

The CDR3 DNA is TGTGCCAGCAGCTCGGGACTAGCGGGGCTCTACGAGCAGTACTTC. Its protein product is CASSSGLAGLYEQYF. V gene TRBV7-2 combines with J gene TRBJ2-7, with TRBD2 matching over 13 bases. CDR1 is SGHTA, CDR2 FQGNSA, per germline. The CDR3 length is 15 residues. Germline trimming cut 4 bases from V and 3 bases from J; bases unmatched to any gene: 3. The whole variable domain, filled in from reference TRBV7-2 and TRBJ2-7, reads GAGVSQSPSNKVTEKGKDVELRCDPISGHTALYWYRQSLGQGLEFLIYFQGNSAPDKSGLPSDRFSAERTGGSVSTLTIQRTQQEDSAVYLCASSSGLAGLYEQYFGPGTRLTVT.

The V gene is TRBV29-1, the J gene TRBJ2-7; 15 bases agree with TRBD2. Per germline, CDR1 SQVTM and CDR2 ANQGSEA. The CDR3 extends over 13 amino acids. J lost 4 bases, V lost 6 bases, and 1 base had no gene match. CDR3 DNA: TGCAGCGTCGGACTAGCGGGAGGGTACGAGCAGTACTTC. Translation: CSVGLAGGYEQYF.

The CDR3: CASSPTGVGTDTQYF. In nucleotides, the CDR3 is TGTGCCAGCAGCCCTACAGGGGTAGGCACAGATACGCAGTATTTT. The V call is TRBV7-3, the J call TRBJ2-3; the match to TRBD1 covers 7 bases. The germline V gene encodes CDR1 SGHTA and CDR2 FQGTGA. The trim removed 5 bases at V and 1 base at J, leaving 6 bases unmatched. The CDR3 runs to 15 residues.